What follows describes a single T cell receptor (beta chain). Its antigen remains unknown. Profiling relied on immunoSEQ multiplex PCR, and the TCRdb table lists in-frame clones only, not all of them. The sample has 150,000 to 200,000 clones; less than 95% are singletons. The CDR3 is made up of 14 amino acids. V was shortened by 3 bases and J by 3 bases, with 12 bases between the two germline ends. Germline-derived CDR1 and CDR2 are SGHNT and YYREEE (reference sequence). These data are taken from a study of T cell responses to AZD1222 COVID-19 vaccine. Whole-study findings and limits: Of the AZD1222 recipients, only 5 or 6 were seropositive at baseline. Most donors were white British, females outnumbered males, and clonal diversity was possibly underestimated. Spike-specific TCR breadth and depth rose after two AZD1222 doses.

The chain recombines TRBV5-4 with TRBJ1-2, with D perhaps matching TRBD1 (5 bases). Here the sequenced sample was peripheral blood, taken on day 0 of AZD1222 vaccination. This TCR was recovered from an adult in good health. This CDR3 is CASSSGTLDYGYTF. In DNA form, the CDR3 reads TGTGCCAGCAGCTCCGGGACGCTAGACTATGGCTACACCTTC.